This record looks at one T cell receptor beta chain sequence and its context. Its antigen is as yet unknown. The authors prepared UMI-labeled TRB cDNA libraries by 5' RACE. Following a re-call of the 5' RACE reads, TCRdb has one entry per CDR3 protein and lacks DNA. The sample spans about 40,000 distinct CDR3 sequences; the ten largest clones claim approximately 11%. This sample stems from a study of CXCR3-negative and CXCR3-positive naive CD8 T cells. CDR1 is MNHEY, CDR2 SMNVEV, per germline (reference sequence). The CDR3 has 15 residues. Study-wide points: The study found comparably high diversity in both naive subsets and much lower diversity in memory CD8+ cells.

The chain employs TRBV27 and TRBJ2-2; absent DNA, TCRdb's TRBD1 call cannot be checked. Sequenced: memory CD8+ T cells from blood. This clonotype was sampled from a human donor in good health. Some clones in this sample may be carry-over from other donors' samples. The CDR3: CASSFGGLNTGELFF.